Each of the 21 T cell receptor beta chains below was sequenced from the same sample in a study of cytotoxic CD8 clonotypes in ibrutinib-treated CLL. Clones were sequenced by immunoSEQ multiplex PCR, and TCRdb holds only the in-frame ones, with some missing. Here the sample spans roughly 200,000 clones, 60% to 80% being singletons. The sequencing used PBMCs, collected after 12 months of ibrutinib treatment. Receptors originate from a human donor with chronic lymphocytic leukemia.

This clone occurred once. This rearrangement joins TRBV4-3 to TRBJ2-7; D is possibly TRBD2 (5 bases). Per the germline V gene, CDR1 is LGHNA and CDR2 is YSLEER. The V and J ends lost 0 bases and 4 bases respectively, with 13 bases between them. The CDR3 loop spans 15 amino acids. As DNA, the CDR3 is TGCGCCAGCAGCCAAGATACTAGTTGGGTTTACGAGCAGTACTTC. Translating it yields CASSQDTSWVYEQYF.

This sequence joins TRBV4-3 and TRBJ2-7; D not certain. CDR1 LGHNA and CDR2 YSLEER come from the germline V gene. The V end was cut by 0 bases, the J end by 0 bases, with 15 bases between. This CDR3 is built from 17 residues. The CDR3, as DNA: TGCGCCAGCAGCCAAGATTGGGAAGCGCAGAGCTCCTACGAGCAGTACTTC. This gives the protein CASSQDWEAQSSYEQYF.

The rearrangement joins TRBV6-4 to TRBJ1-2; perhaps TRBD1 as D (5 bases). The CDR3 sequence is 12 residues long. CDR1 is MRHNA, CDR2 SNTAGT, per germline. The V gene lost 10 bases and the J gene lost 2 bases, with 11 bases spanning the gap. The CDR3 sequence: CATSDRNYGYTF. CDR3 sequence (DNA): TGTGCCACCTCTGACAGAAACTATGGCTACACCTTC.

The CDR3, as DNA: TGCAGCTCAGGGGACGACGGGGAGCTGTTTTTT. It translates to CSSGDDGELFF. This rearrangement joins TRBV29-1 to TRBJ2-2, with a weak D call TRBD1 (6 bases). This CDR3 has 11 amino acids. V dropped 8 bases and J dropped 7 bases, with 11 bases sitting between them. Germline V lookup: CDR1 SQVTM, CDR2 ANQGSEA.

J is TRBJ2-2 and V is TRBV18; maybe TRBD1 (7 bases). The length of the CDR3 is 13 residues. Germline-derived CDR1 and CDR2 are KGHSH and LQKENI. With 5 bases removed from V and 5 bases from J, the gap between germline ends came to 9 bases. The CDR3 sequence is CASSSGGTGELFF. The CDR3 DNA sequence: TGTGCCAGCTCATCAGGGGGGACCGGGGAGCTGTTTTTT.

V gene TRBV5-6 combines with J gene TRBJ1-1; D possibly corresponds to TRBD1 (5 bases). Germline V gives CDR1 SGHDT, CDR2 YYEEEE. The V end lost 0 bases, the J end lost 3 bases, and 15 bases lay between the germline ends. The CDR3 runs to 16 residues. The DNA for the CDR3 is TGTGCCAGCAGCTTGGCCGCAAGGCCGGGGCACACTGAAGCTTTCTTT. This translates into CASSLAARPGHTEAFF.

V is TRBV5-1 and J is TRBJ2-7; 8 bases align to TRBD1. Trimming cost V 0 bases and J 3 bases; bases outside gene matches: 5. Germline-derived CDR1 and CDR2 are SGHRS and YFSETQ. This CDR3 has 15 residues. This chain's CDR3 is CASSLGQGPYYEQYF. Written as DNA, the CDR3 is TGCGCCAGCAGCTTGGGACAGGGGCCTTACTACGAGCAGTACTTC.

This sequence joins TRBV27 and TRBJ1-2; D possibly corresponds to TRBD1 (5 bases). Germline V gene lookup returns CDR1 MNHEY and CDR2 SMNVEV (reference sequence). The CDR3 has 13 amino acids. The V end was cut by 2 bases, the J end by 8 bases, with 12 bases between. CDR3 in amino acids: CASSLNVKGGYTF. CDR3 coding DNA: TGTGCCAGCAGTTTAAATGTTAAGGGGGGCTACACCTTC.

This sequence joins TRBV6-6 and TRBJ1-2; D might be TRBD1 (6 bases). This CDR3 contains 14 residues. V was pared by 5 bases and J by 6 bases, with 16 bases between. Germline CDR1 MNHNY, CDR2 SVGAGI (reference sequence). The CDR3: CASSQPRGADGYTF. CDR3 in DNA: TGTGCCAGCAGTCAACCAAGGGGGGCGGATGGCTACACCTTC.

The CDR3 sequence is CAWSVLYNEQFF. The CDR3 nucleotides are TGTGCCTGGAGTGTACTGTACAATGAGCAGTTCTTC. The rearrangement uses TRBV30 and TRBJ2-1; D is ambiguous. CDR1 GTSNPN and CDR2 SVGIG come from the germline V gene (reference sequence). Trimming removed 0 bases at V and 4 bases at J, with 4 bases between. The CDR3 spans 12 residues.

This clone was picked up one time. CDR3 protein: CAWSMTGGVFLYNSPLHF. The CDR3 nucleotides read TGTGCCTGGAGTATGACAGGGGGCGTTTTTTTGTATAATTCACCCCTCCACTTT. The gene calls are TRBV30 and TRBJ1-6; 10 positions match TRBD1. V shed 2 bases, J shed 4 bases, and the junction held 11 bases outside the gene matches. The CDR3 is made up of 18 amino acids. Germline values: CDR1 GTSNPN, CDR2 SVGIG (reference sequence).

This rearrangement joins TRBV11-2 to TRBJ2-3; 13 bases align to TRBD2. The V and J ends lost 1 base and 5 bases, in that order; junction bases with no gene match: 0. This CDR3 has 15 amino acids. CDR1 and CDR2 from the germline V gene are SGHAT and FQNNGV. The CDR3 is CASSLGTSGRDTQYF. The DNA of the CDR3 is TGTGCCAGCAGCTTAGGGACTAGCGGGAGAGATACGCAGTATTTT.

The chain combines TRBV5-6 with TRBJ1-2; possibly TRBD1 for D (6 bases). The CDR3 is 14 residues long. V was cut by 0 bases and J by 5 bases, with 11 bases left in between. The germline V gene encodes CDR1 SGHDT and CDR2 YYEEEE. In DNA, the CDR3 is TGTGCCAGCAGCTTGGTGGGGCAGGGGTATGGCTACACCTTC. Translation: CASSLVGQGYGYTF.

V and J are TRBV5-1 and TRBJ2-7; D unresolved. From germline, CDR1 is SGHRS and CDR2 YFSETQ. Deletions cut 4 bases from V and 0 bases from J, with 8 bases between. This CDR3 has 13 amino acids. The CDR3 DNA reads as TGCGCCAGCAGCCCGGGCCGCTCCTACGAGCAGTACTTC. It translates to CASSPGRSYEQYF.

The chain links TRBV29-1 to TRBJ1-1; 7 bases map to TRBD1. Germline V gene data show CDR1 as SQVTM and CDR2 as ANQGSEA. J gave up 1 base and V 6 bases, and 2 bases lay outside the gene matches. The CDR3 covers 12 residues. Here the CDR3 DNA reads TGCAGCGTGTGGGACAGGAACACTGAAGCTTTCTTT. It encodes CSVWDRNTEAFF.

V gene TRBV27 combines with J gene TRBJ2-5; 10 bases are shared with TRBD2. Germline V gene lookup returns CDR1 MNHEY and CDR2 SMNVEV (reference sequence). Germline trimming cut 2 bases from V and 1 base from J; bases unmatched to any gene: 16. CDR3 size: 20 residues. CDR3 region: CASSLNLAGGHKKIQETQYF. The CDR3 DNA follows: TGTGCCAGCAGTTTAAATTTAGCGGGGGGCCACAAAAAAATCCAAGAGACCCAGTACTTC.

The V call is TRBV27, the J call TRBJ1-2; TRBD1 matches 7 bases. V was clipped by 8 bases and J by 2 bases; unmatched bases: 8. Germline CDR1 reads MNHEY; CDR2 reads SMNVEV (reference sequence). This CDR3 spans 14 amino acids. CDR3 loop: CASRNRGSNYGYTF. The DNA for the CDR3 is TGTGCCAGCCGGAACAGGGGAAGCAACTATGGCTACACCTTC.

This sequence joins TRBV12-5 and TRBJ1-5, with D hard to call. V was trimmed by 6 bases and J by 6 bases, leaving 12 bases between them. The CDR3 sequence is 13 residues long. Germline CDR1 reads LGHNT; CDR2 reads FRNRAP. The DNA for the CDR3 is TGTGCTAGTGGGTTAGGAGGGCGTCAGCCCCAGCATTTT. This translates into CASGLGGRQPQHF.

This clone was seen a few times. This chain's CDR3 is CASKGREGSPLHF. The CDR3 bases are TGTGCCAGCAAGGGCAGGGAAGGATCACCCCTCCACTTT. The chain recombines TRBV6-6 with TRBJ1-6; tentatively, D is TRBD1 (5 bases). CDR3 length: 13 residues. Trimming took off 7 bases at V and 10 bases at J, with 14 bases between the two ends. Germline V gene lookup returns CDR1 MNHNY and CDR2 SVGAGI (reference sequence).

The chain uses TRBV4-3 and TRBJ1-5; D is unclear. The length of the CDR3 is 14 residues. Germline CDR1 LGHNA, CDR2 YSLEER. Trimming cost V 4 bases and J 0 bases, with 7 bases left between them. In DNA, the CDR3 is TGCGCCAGCAGCCTTGAATATAGCAATCAGCCCCAGCATTTT. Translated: CASSLEYSNQPQHF.

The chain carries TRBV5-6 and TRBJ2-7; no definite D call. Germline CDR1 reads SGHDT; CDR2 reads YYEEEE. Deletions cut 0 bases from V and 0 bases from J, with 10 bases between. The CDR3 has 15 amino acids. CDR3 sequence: CASSLDPLNSYEQYF. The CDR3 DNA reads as TGTGCCAGCAGCTTGGACCCCCTAAACTCCTACGAGCAGTACTTC.